A selection of T cell receptor beta chains follows, all from one sample in a study of cytomegalovirus exposure and HLA in healthy donors. Sequencing was performed with immunoSEQ multiplex PCR; in TCRdb, only in-frame clones are kept and a portion is missing. The data contain over 120,000 clones, approximately 94% of them singletons. Material: PBMCs. The receptors come from a man aged 18 to 35 in good health and CMV-seropositive. Both conserved end residues are part of each CDR3. The order of the fields is D gene, V gene, clone size, J gene, CDR3 DNA, CDR3 protein. The D gene is left open where the match is weak. For some rows the clone size is stated as once, few or many, or as a class when expanded; others skip it.

D gene: .
V gene: TRBV13
clone size: .
J gene: TRBJ2-3
CDR3 DNA: TGTGCCAGCAGCCGAGGGACGGGAGCCTCGCTAGATACGCAGTATTTT
CDR3 protein: CASSRGTGASLDTQYF

D gene: TRBD2
V gene: TRBV2
clone size: .
J gene: TRBJ2-7
CDR3 DNA: TGTGCCAGCAGAACGGGACTACCAACGCAGTACTTC
CDR3 protein: CASRTGLPTQYF

D gene: .
V gene: TRBV19
clone size: .
J gene: TRBJ2-6
CDR3 DNA: TGTGCCAGTAGTACGCGGTTCTCTGGGGCCAACGTCCTGACTTTC
CDR3 protein: CASSTRFSGANVLTF

D gene: TRBD1
V gene: TRBV9
clone size: .
J gene: TRBJ1-4
CDR3 DNA: TGTGCCAGCAGCGTAACGACAGGGAATGAAAAACTGTTTTTT
CDR3 protein: CASSVTTGNEKLFF

D gene: TRBD1
V gene: TRBV7-9
clone size: .
J gene: TRBJ2-1
CDR3 DNA: TGTGCCAGCAGCCAGTCAGGGGGCCACAATGAGCAGTTCTTC
CDR3 protein: CASSQSGGHNEQFF

D gene: TRBD2
V gene: TRBV5-1
clone size: .
J gene: TRBJ2-3
CDR3 DNA: TGCGCCAGCAGCTTGAGGTCGAGGGACTACACAGATACGCAGTATTTT
CDR3 protein: CASSLRSRDYTDTQYF

D gene: TRBD2
V gene: TRBV5-1
clone size: .
J gene: TRBJ2-7
CDR3 DNA: TGCGCCAGCAGCCTGGCGGGAGGGGCCTACGAGCAGTACTTC
CDR3 protein: CASSLAGGAYEQYF

D gene: .
V gene: TRBV5-6
clone size: .
J gene: TRBJ1-1
CDR3 DNA: TGTGCCAGCAGCAGCGAAACAGGGTGGGTACTCCCTGAAGCTTTCTTT
CDR3 protein: CASSSETGWVLPEAFF

D gene: TRBD1
V gene: TRBV11-1
clone size: .
J gene: TRBJ1-1
CDR3 DNA: TGTGCCAGCAGCTTAGAGGGGGCCGCTGAAGCTTTCTTT
CDR3 protein: CASSLEGAAEAFF

D gene: TRBD1
V gene: TRBV2
clone size: .
J gene: TRBJ1-5
CDR3 DNA: TGTGCCAGCAGTGGGGGGGACAGGGTCAATCAGCCCCAGCATTTT
CDR3 protein: CASSGGDRVNQPQHF

D gene: TRBD2
V gene: TRBV27
clone size: .
J gene: TRBJ2-5
CDR3 DNA: TGTGCCAGCACTTCGACTAGCGGGCCCCAAGAGACCCAGTACTTC
CDR3 protein: CASTSTSGPQETQYF

D gene: .
V gene: TRBV5-4
clone size: .
J gene: TRBJ2-1
CDR3 DNA: TGTGCCACCTCAGGGAGGACTACAGAGCAGTTCTTC
CDR3 protein: CATSGRTTEQFF

D gene: .
V gene: TRBV15
clone size: .
J gene: TRBJ1-1
CDR3 DNA: TGTGCCACCAGCAGGACGGACGGGGAAATTGATGAAGCTTTCTTT
CDR3 protein: CATSRTDGEIDEAFF

D gene: .
V gene: TRBV25-1
clone size: .
J gene: TRBJ2-2
CDR3 DNA: TGTGCCAGCAGTGACCTCAGGGGATACACCGGGGAGCTGTTTTTT
CDR3 protein: CASSDLRGYTGELFF

D gene: .
V gene: TRBV6-1
clone size: .
J gene: TRBJ2-1
CDR3 DNA: TGTGCCAGCAGTGATCAGGGGCCTGAGCAGTTCTTC
CDR3 protein: CASSDQGPEQFF

D gene: TRBD1
V gene: TRBV2
clone size: .
J gene: TRBJ2-7
CDR3 DNA: TGTGCCAGCAGTGCGACAGGGGACGCGCAGTACTTC
CDR3 protein: CASSATGDAQYF

D gene: TRBD1
V gene: TRBV27
clone size: .
J gene: TRBJ2-3
CDR3 DNA: TGTGCCAGCAGTTTGACAGGGACCCCAGATACGCAGTATTTT
CDR3 protein: CASSLTGTPDTQYF

D gene: .
V gene: TRBV11-2
clone size: .
J gene: TRBJ1-1
CDR3 DNA: TGTGCCAGCAGCTCCCAGACAACCGGGATCACTGAAGCTTTCTTT
CDR3 protein: CASSSQTTGITEAFF

D gene: TRBD1
V gene: TRBV30
clone size: .
J gene: TRBJ1-6
CDR3 DNA: TGTGCCTGGAAAGAACAGGGGAGATCACCCCTCCACTTT
CDR3 protein: CAWKEQGRSPLHF

D gene: TRBD2
V gene: TRBV27
clone size: .
J gene: TRBJ2-1
CDR3 DNA: TGTGCCAGCAGACTAGCGGGAGGAGGCTTTGAGCAGTTCTTC
CDR3 protein: CASRLAGGGFEQFF

D gene: .
V gene: TRBV14
clone size: .
J gene: TRBJ2-1
CDR3 DNA: TGTGCCAGCAGCCAAGAAGACATCGGGGATGAGCAGTTCTTC
CDR3 protein: CASSQEDIGDEQFF

D gene: TRBD2
V gene: TRBV29-1
clone size: .
J gene: TRBJ2-2
CDR3 DNA: TGCAGCGCAAGAGAGGACCGGACGGGAGGGTCGAACACCGGGGAGCTGTTTTTT
CDR3 protein: CSAREDRTGGSNTGELFF

D gene: .
V gene: TRBV11-2
clone size: .
J gene: TRBJ1-6
CDR3 DNA: TGTGCCAGCAGCTTAGATACAGGAACCAATTCACCCCTCCACTTT
CDR3 protein: CASSLDTGTNSPLHF

D gene: TRBD2
V gene: TRBV25-1
clone size: once
J gene: TRBJ2-7
CDR3 DNA: TGTGCCAGCGGACTAGCGGGCAGCGAGCAGTACTTC
CDR3 protein: CASGLAGSEQYF

D gene: TRBD1
V gene: TRBV5-8
clone size: .
J gene: TRBJ1-4
CDR3 DNA: TGTGCCAGCAGCTTCAGGACAGGAGCCCTTAATGAAAAACTGTTTTTT
CDR3 protein: CASSFRTGALNEKLFF

D gene: .
V gene: TRBV5-6
clone size: .
J gene: TRBJ1-2
CDR3 DNA: TGTGCCAGCAGCATCGGGAGTCTCTACACCTTC
CDR3 protein: CASSIGSLYTF

D gene: .
V gene: TRBV29-1
clone size: .
J gene: TRBJ2-1
CDR3 DNA: TGCAGCGTTGCCACTAGCAATGAGCAGTTCTTC
CDR3 protein: CSVATSNEQFF

D gene: .
V gene: TRBV29-1
clone size: .
J gene: TRBJ2-1
CDR3 DNA: TGCAGCGTTGAAGATCAAAATTCGGGAGACGGACCGCAGTTCTTC
CDR3 protein: CSVEDQNSGDGPQFF

D gene: TRBD2
V gene: TRBV2
clone size: .
J gene: TRBJ2-4
CDR3 DNA: TGTGCCAGCAGTCTAGCGGTCCGGGTAGCCAAAAACATTCAGTACTTC
CDR3 protein: CASSLAVRVAKNIQYF

D gene: .
V gene: TRBV14
clone size: .
J gene: TRBJ1-4
CDR3 DNA: TGTGCCAGCAGCCAAGTACCCGGGATTGAAAAACTGTTTTTT
CDR3 protein: CASSQVPGIEKLFF

D gene: .
V gene: TRBV30
clone size: .
J gene: TRBJ2-2
CDR3 DNA: TGTGCCTGGAGTGTGGGGGGGCCCGGGGAGCTGTTTTTT
CDR3 protein: CAWSVGGPGELFF

D gene: .
V gene: TRBV27
clone size: .
J gene: TRBJ2-1
CDR3 DNA: TGTGCCAGCAGAGCCTTCCGGGTCGGGATCTACAATGAGCAGTTCTTC
CDR3 protein: CASRAFRVGIYNEQFF

D gene: TRBD1
V gene: TRBV5-1
clone size: once
J gene: TRBJ1-5
CDR3 DNA: TGCGCCAGCAGCTTGGGGGGACAGGATAGCAATCAGCCCCAGCATTTT
CDR3 protein: CASSLGGQDSNQPQHF

D gene: .
V gene: TRBV27
clone size: .
J gene: TRBJ1-5
CDR3 DNA: TGTGCCAGCAGTGAACAGGGAAGAAATCAGCCCCAGCATTTT
CDR3 protein: CASSEQGRNQPQHF

D gene: TRBD2
V gene: TRBV28
clone size: .
J gene: TRBJ2-1
CDR3 DNA: TGTGCCAGCAGTTTCAATCAGCGGGAGGTGGGTAATGAGCAGTTCTTC
CDR3 protein: CASSFNQREVGNEQFF

D gene: .
V gene: TRBV28
clone size: .
J gene: TRBJ1-5
CDR3 DNA: TGTGCCAGCGATGATGGGGGGTATAGCAATCAGCCCCAGCATTTT
CDR3 protein: CASDDGGYSNQPQHF

D gene: .
V gene: TRBV27
clone size: .
J gene: TRBJ2-1
CDR3 DNA: TGTGCCAGCAGTTCTCGATCTGGACTCTCTCGGGTAGAGCAGTTCTTC
CDR3 protein: CASSSRSGLSRVEQFF

D gene: TRBD2
V gene: TRBV29-1
clone size: .
J gene: TRBJ2-7
CDR3 DNA: TGCAGCGTTGACGGACTAGCGGGAAGCTACGAGCAGTACTTC
CDR3 protein: CSVDGLAGSYEQYF

D gene: TRBD2
V gene: TRBV5-4
clone size: .
J gene: TRBJ2-5
CDR3 DNA: TGTGCCAGCAGCTCCAGGACTAGAGGAGAGACCCAGTACTTC
CDR3 protein: CASSSRTRGETQYF

D gene: TRBD2
V gene: TRBV28
clone size: .
J gene: TRBJ2-3
CDR3 DNA: TGTGCCAGCAGCCTAAGGCAGGGACTAGCGGGAGTCACAGATACGCAGTATTTT
CDR3 protein: CASSLRQGLAGVTDTQYF

D gene: .
V gene: TRBV5-6
clone size: .
J gene: TRBJ2-5
CDR3 DNA: TGTGCCAGCAGCTTGGGCGGGGCGCGAGAGACCCAGTACTTC
CDR3 protein: CASSLGGARETQYF

D gene: TRBD2
V gene: TRBV28
clone size: .
J gene: TRBJ2-2
CDR3 DNA: TGTGCCAGCAGCCGCTCTAGCGGGGGCACCGGGGAGCTGTTTTTT
CDR3 protein: CASSRSSGGTGELFF

D gene: TRBD2
V gene: TRBV18
clone size: .
J gene: TRBJ2-1
CDR3 DNA: TGTGCCAGCTCTCCCATAGCGGGAGAAGGTGAGCAGTTCTTC
CDR3 protein: CASSPIAGEGEQFF

D gene: .
V gene: TRBV7-9
clone size: .
J gene: TRBJ2-2
CDR3 DNA: TGTGCCAGCAGCCCCGGGTCCGGCTGGCCCGGGGAGCTGTTTTTT
CDR3 protein: CASSPGSGWPGELFF

D gene: .
V gene: TRBV2
clone size: .
J gene: TRBJ1-4
CDR3 DNA: TGTGCCAGCGGAGGGCAGGGAGGAAAACTGTTTTTT
CDR3 protein: CASGGQGGKLFF

D gene: .
V gene: TRBV7-9
clone size: once
J gene: TRBJ2-5
CDR3 DNA: TGTGCCAGCAGCACGGGGATCGGGGAGATGACCCAGTACTTC
CDR3 protein: CASSTGIGEMTQYF

D gene: .
V gene: TRBV9
clone size: .
J gene: TRBJ2-5
CDR3 DNA: TGTGCCAGCAGCGTCTCCGCGGGACAAGAGACCCAGTACTTC
CDR3 protein: CASSVSAGQETQYF

D gene: TRBD1
V gene: TRBV7-9
clone size: .
J gene: TRBJ2-7
CDR3 DNA: TGTGCCAGCAGCACACGGACAGGGGCGTCCTACGAGCAGTACTTC
CDR3 protein: CASSTRTGASYEQYF

D gene: TRBD2
V gene: TRBV7-8
clone size: .
J gene: TRBJ2-7
CDR3 DNA: TGTGCCAGCAGCTTAGGTGGACTAGCGGGAGTAAACGAGCAGTACTTC
CDR3 protein: CASSLGGLAGVNEQYF

D gene: TRBD2
V gene: TRBV28
clone size: .
J gene: TRBJ2-3
CDR3 DNA: TGTGCCAGCAGTTTAAGGTCCCGGTTTCGTCATAGCGGGGGGCGCACAGATACGCAGTATTTT
CDR3 protein: CASSLRSRFRHSGGRTDTQYF

D gene: .
V gene: TRBV27
clone size: .
J gene: TRBJ2-5
CDR3 DNA: TGTGCCAGCAGTCCCCCGGACAGACTGGCCCAGTACTTC
CDR3 protein: CASSPPDRLAQYF

D gene: .
V gene: TRBV2
clone size: .
J gene: TRBJ2-3
CDR3 DNA: TGTGCCAGCAGTGAACCGAAGGGGACAGATACGCAGTATTTT
CDR3 protein: CASSEPKGTDTQYF

D gene: TRBD1
V gene: TRBV11-2
clone size: .
J gene: TRBJ1-1
CDR3 DNA: TGTGCCAGCAGCACGGACAGGGTGGGCACTGAAGCTTTCTTT
CDR3 protein: CASSTDRVGTEAFF

D gene: TRBD1
V gene: TRBV28
clone size: .
J gene: TRBJ1-5
CDR3 DNA: TGTGCCAGCAGTTTGACAGGGTCGGATCAGCCCCAGCATTTT
CDR3 protein: CASSLTGSDQPQHF

D gene: .
V gene: TRBV27
clone size: .
J gene: TRBJ2-2
CDR3 DNA: TGTGCCAGCAGTAGGACAGTCCCTGAGGGGGCCGGGGAGCTGTTTTTT
CDR3 protein: CASSRTVPEGAGELFF

D gene: .
V gene: TRBV29-1
clone size: .
J gene: TRBJ2-1
CDR3 DNA: TGCAGCGCTATACAGAAGCATGAGCAGTTCTTC
CDR3 protein: CSAIQKHEQFF

D gene: .
V gene: TRBV9
clone size: .
J gene: TRBJ1-1
CDR3 DNA: TGTGCCAGCAGCGTTTTGTCGGGTTTCACTGAAGCTTTCTTT
CDR3 protein: CASSVLSGFTEAFF

D gene: .
V gene: TRBV10-3
clone size: .
J gene: TRBJ2-1
CDR3 DNA: TGTGCCATCAGTGACCCTCCACTGCGGGTGGGTAACAATGAGCAGTTCTTC
CDR3 protein: CAISDPPLRVGNNEQFF